The next 3 T cell receptor beta chains were all read from a single sample in a study of T cells of healthy individuals. TCRdb processed the 5' RACE reads anew with MiXCR; each CDR3 protein has one entry. In the table there are around 80,000 distinct CDR3 sequences, 4% to 5.5% of which are singletons. The receptors were gathered from a female donor in good health.

This clonotype was detected ten times or more. The chain is built from TRBV7-9 and TRBJ2-5; the D gene is possibly TRBD1 (6 bases). CDR1 and CDR2 from the germline V gene are SEHNR and FQNEAQ (reference sequence). V was shortened by 5 bases and J by 4 bases, with 14 bases between the two germline ends. The CDR3 is 14 amino acids. Here the CDR3 reads CASSPDRSRETQYF. In DNA, the CDR3 is TGTGCCAGCAGCCCTGACAGGTCGCGAGAGACCCAGTACTTC.

This clonotype occurred many times. This chain joins TRBV7-3 and TRBJ1-2; the match to TRBD1 covers 7 bases. Germline CDR1 and CDR2: SGHTA and FQGTGA. The junction had 5 bases not matched to a gene; V was cut back by 5 bases and J by 2 bases. The CDR3 loop spans 14 amino acids. CDR3 loop: CASSPAGQNYGYTF. In DNA form, the CDR3 reads TGTGCCAGCAGCCCCGCGGGACAGAACTATGGCTACACCTTC. Combining the CDR3 with reference TRBV7-3 and TRBJ1-2 gives the whole variable domain GAGVSQTPSNKVTEKGKYVELRCDPISGHTALYWYRQSLGQGPEFLIYFQGTGAADDSGLPNDRFFAVRPEGSVSTLKIQRTERGDSAVYLCASSPAGQNYGYTFGSGTRLTVV.

There are many counts of this clonotype. This chain connects TRBV12-3 or TRBV12-4 to TRBJ2-1, with a weak D call TRBD2 (6 bases). The CDR3 is 15 residues long. Trimming cost V 0 bases and J 8 bases, with 14 bases left between them. CDR3 sequence: CASSLAPETRHEQFF. Here the CDR3 DNA reads TGTGCCAGCAGTTTAGCGCCAGAGACTAGGCATGAGCAGTTCTTC.